This TCR beta chain was identified during a study of a mutant IDH1 vaccine in newly diagnosed glioma. The data were produced by immunoSEQ multiplex PCR, yet TCRdb's version contains in-frame clones alone and is incomplete. The table records tens of thousands of clones, roughly 80% of them present only once. After removal of 3 bases from V and 8 bases from J, the junction contained 2 bases not matched to a gene. The CDR3 length is 12 residues. Germline-derived CDR1 and CDR2 are SGHDN and FVKESK. A remark on this clone: Its target is not known.

Study observations and caveats: Immune responses induced by the vaccine were seen in about 93% of patients, spanning multiple MHC alleles.

The time point was: week 5, during vaccination. Doses consisted of 300 ug of mutant IDH1 20-mer peptide each, paired with topical imiquimod. The donors had new WHO grade 3 or 4 astrocytomas; these were IDH1-mutant and ATRX-lost. The V gene is TRBV14, the J gene TRBJ1-2; the match to TRBD1 covers 8 bases. The origin of this receptor is a young woman with glioma. Some clones in this sample may be carry-over from other donors' samples. Specimen: PBMCs, collected from a glioma patient whose treatment included an IDH1 peptide vaccine. CDR3 amino acids: CASSHTGGGYTF. The CDR3 DNA reads as TGTGCCAGCAGCCATACAGGGGGAGGCTACACCTTC.